These T cell receptor beta chains were read from a single sample in a study of cytomegalovirus exposure and HLA in healthy donors. TCRdb's copy holds only in-frame clones and misses some; the assay was immunoSEQ multiplex PCR. The data contain almost 70,000 clones, around 96% of them singletons. The sequencing input was PBMCs. The receptors shown here come from a woman between 18 and 29 years old in good health and CMV-seropositive. Both conserved end residues are part of each CDR3. The D gene is left open where the match is weak. Size tells how often a clone was seen (once, few, many) or the class of an expanded clone, and some rows leave it out.

CDR3aa,CDR3nt,j_gene,d_gene,abundance,v_gene,len
CAWSPGGYEQYF,TGTGCCTGGAGTCCCGGGGGGTACGAGCAGTACTTC,TRBJ2-7,TRBD2,-,TRBV30,12
CASSPLPGGNEQFF,TGTGCCAGCAGCCCCCTCCCGGGGGGCAATGAGCAGTTCTTC,TRBJ2-1,TRBD2,once,TRBV13,14
CASSPGGSGGRVPKKYF,TGTGCCAGCAGTCCCGGAGGGAGCGGAGGAAGGGTCCCTAAAAAGTACTTC,TRBJ2-7,-,-,TRBV7-2,17
CASSLAGGIHF,TGTGCCAGCAGCTTAGCGGGTGGAATCCACTTT,TRBJ2-3,-,-,TRBV13,11
CASSSPGTLTYNEQFF,TGTGCCAGTAGTTCCCCAGGGACACTTACCTACAATGAGCAGTTCTTC,TRBJ2-1,-,-,TRBV19,16
CASSQDKGDIADTQYF,TGCGCCAGCAGCCAAGATAAAGGGGATATCGCAGATACGCAGTATTTT,TRBJ2-3,-,-,TRBV4-3,16
CSVVMGLGNEQFF,TGCAGCGTTGTTATGGGACTAGGCAATGAGCAGTTCTTC,TRBJ2-1,TRBD2,-,TRBV29-1,13
CASSPLRDTEAFF,TGTGCCAGCTCACCACTCCGAGACACTGAAGCTTTCTTT,TRBJ1-1,-,-,TRBV18,13
CASSLAPGEGNEQFF,TGTGCCAGCAGCTTGGCGCCCGGGGAGGGGAATGAGCAGTTCTTC,TRBJ2-1,TRBD2,-,TRBV5-8,15
CASSRDRGFEQYF,TGCGCCAGCAGCCGGGACAGGGGGTTCGAGCAGTACTTC,TRBJ2-7,TRBD1,-,TRBV5-1,13
CASSLYASTNTIYF,TGTGCCAGCAGCTTGTATGCGAGTACAAACACCATATATTTT,TRBJ1-3,-,-,TRBV13,14
CASSLWTSGVFSYEQYF,TGTGCCAGCAGCTTATGGACTAGCGGGGTTTTCTCCTACGAGCAGTACTTC,TRBJ2-7,TRBD2,-,TRBV7-8,17
CASSLNRGNQPQHF,TGTGCCAGCAGTCTAAACAGGGGTAACCAGCCCCAGCATTTT,TRBJ1-5,TRBD1,-,TRBV28,14
CASSPGQVPGNTIYF,TGTGCCAGCTCACCAGGGCAGGTCCCCGGAAACACCATATATTTT,TRBJ1-3,-,few,TRBV18,15
CASSKRGGEACYNEQFF,TGTGCCAGCAGCAAAAGAGGTGGGGAGGCATGCTACAATGAGCAGTTCTTC,TRBJ2-1,-,-,TRBV21-1,17
CASIRSDRSNQPQHF,TGTGCCAGCATTCGGTCCGACAGGAGCAATCAGCCCCAGCATTTT,TRBJ1-5,-,-,TRBV28,15
CASRQGVQPQHF,TGTGCCAGTAGACAGGGGGTTCAGCCCCAGCATTTT,TRBJ1-5,TRBD1,-,TRBV19,12
CASSSSGQKNTEAFF,TGTGCCAGCAGCTCATCCGGACAGAAGAACACTGAAGCTTTCTTT,TRBJ1-1,-,-,TRBV7-4,15
CASSLSGTSGRVRQFF,TGTGCCAGCAGCTTGTCTGGGACTAGCGGGAGAGTGAGGCAGTTCTTC,TRBJ2-1,TRBD2,-,TRBV7-9,16
CASSYDRQGRSEQFF,TGTGCCAGCAGTTACGATCGGCAGGGAAGGAGTGAGCAGTTCTTC,TRBJ2-1,-,once,TRBV6-5,15
CASSRNRDEQYF,TGTGCCAGCAGCCGTAACAGGGACGAGCAGTACTTC,TRBJ2-7,-,-,TRBV5-4,12
CASSRQGKREQYF,TGTGCCAGCAGCCGACAGGGGAAGCGCGAGCAGTACTTC,TRBJ2-7,TRBD1,-,TRBV7-2,13
CASTTRQGDEQYF,TGTGCCAGCACCACGAGACAGGGGGACGAGCAGTACTTC,TRBJ2-7,TRBD1,once,TRBV6-4,13
CASSFSGGGDTQYF,TGTGCCAGCAGTTTTAGCGGGGGGGGCGATACGCAGTATTTT,TRBJ2-3,TRBD2,once,TRBV11-2,14
CASSIHRGDQPQHF,TGTGCCAGTAGTATCCACAGGGGGGATCAGCCCCAGCATTTT,TRBJ1-5,TRBD1,-,TRBV19,14
CASSLGAGVGDTQYF,TGTGCCAGCAGCTTAGGGGCGGGAGTAGGCGATACGCAGTATTTT,TRBJ2-3,TRBD2,few,TRBV11-2,15
CASSFAVTQPQHF,TGTGCCAGCAGTTTTGCGGTCACGCAGCCCCAGCATTTT,TRBJ1-5,-,-,TRBV6-6,13
CASSPGQGSPHF,TGTGCCAGCAGTCCGGGACAGGGAAGTCCCCACTTC,TRBJ1-2,TRBD1,once,TRBV28,12